This T cell receptor (beta chain) emerged from a study of CD8 T cells in ankylosing spondylitis. General study findings and limits: A motif in TCR beta, a set of under 10 highly homologous variants, appeared characteristic of ankylosing spondylitis blood. Disease-linked clones, CD8+, were relatively rare in peripheral blood.

5'-RACE, quantitative and with molecular barcodes, yielded the TCR beta libraries. MiXCR, applied by TCRdb to the 5' RACE reads, yields one record per CDR3 protein. The sample lists under 200,000 distinct CDR3 sequences, just over 9.5% occurring once. Only a few counts were recorded for this clonotype. Its target is unknown. Sequencing was done on a sample of blood, either unsorted or a sorted T cell fraction (not recorded which). The receptor was isolated from a female donor with ankylosing spondylitis or in good health (not recorded which).

The CDR3 DNA reads as TGTGCCAGCAGTGAGGGGACGGTCCTATTGGGCTACACCTTC. Its protein product is CASSEGTVLLGYTF. This chain uses TRBV27 with TRBJ1-2; weak D call: TRBD1 (5 bases). The CDR3 contains 14 residues. V was shortened by 5 bases and J by 8 bases, with 18 bases between the two germline ends. Germline CDR1 and CDR2: MNHEY and SMNVEV (reference sequence).